Described below is a single T cell receptor (beta chain) sequence and its context. Its antigen is as yet unknown. V lost 5 bases to trimming and J lost 5 bases, with 15 bases between them. Germline lookup yields CDR1 SGHTA and CDR2 FQGNSA. There are 14 residues in the CDR3. Profiling relied on immunoSEQ multiplex PCR, and the TCRdb table lists in-frame clones only, not all of them. The top ten hold less than 35% of the sample, which has fewer than 20,000 clones, 74% seen once. This sample was included in a study of T cells after posttransplantation cyclophosphamide. Busulfan-fludarabine conditioning, marrow transplant, and cyclophosphamide on days +3 and +4 were administered. Findings of the study overall: Recipient CMV seropositivity and CMV reactivation strongly tracked TRB clonality. Later post-transplant blood repertoires were often dominated by donor CD8+ memory clones.

The TCR was taken from a male patient between 25 and 39 years old who received an allogeneic stem cell transplant from a related donor, was CMV-positive, and had acute GVHD only. The graft donor may have given rise to some T cells. The rearrangement uses TRBV7-2 and TRBJ2-5; TRBD2 is a possible D gene (6 bases). Sequences were derived from PBMCs, sampled after an allogeneic stem cell transplant with post-transplant cyclophosphamide. The CDR3 coding sequence is TGTGCCAGCAGCCAAGAGGGAGGAAGGGAGACCCAGTACTTC. Its translation: CASSQEGGRETQYF.